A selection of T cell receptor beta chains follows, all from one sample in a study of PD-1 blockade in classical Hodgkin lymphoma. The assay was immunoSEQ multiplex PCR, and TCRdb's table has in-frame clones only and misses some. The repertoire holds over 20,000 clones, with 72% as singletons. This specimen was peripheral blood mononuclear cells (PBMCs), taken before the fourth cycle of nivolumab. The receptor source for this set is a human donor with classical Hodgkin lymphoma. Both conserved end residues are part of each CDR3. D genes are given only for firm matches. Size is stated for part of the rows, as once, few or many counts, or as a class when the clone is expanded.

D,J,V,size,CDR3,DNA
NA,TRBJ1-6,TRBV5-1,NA,CASSLGVNSPLHF,TGCGCCAGCAGCTTAGGGGTAAATTCACCCCTCCACTTT
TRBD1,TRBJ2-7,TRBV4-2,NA,CASSQFPGQTYEQYF,TGTGCCAGCAGCCAGTTCCCGGGACAGACCTACGAGCAGTACTTC
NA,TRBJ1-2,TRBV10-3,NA,CAISDIGGGGYTF,TGTGCCATCAGTGATATCGGGGGCGGTGGCTACACCTTC
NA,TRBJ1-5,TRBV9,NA,CASSVGVNSNQPQHF,TGTGCCAGCAGCGTTGGGGTCAATAGCAATCAGCCCCAGCATTTT
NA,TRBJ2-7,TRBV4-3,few,CASSQDHQLSYEQYF,TGCGCCAGCAGCCAAGATCACCAGCTTTCCTACGAGCAGTACTTC
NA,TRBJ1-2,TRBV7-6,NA,CASSLEQNYGYTF,TGTGCCAGCAGCTTAGAACAGAACTATGGCTACACCTTC
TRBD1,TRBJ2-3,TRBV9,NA,CASSARTGIGSDTQYF,TGTGCCAGCAGCGCCCGGACAGGGATTGGGTCAGATACGCAGTATTTT
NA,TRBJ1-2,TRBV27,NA,CASSLTVGGGGYTF,TGTGCCAGCAGTTTAACTGTGGGGGGCGGTGGCTACACCTTC
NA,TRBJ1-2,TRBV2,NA,CASSEALRSRGYTF,TGTGCCAGCAGTGAAGCGCTGAGATCTAGGGGCTACACCTTC
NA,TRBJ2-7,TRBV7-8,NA,CASSSSKRKYEQYF,TGTGCCAGCAGCTCCTCTAAACGAAAATACGAGCAGTACTTC
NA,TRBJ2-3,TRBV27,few,CASSPSHADTQYF,TGTGCCAGCAGTCCCTCGCATGCAGATACGCAGTATTTT
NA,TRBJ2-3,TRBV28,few,CASYRGYTQYF,TGTGCCAGTTACCGGGGGTATACGCAGTATTTT
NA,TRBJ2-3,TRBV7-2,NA,CASSLLTDTQYF,TGTGCCAGCAGCTTATTAACAGATACGCAGTATTTT
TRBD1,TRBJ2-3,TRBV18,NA,CASSPPGQGTDTQYF,TGTGCCAGCTCACCCCCGGGACAGGGGACAGATACGCAGTATTTT
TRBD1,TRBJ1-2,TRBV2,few,CASSYDRAGYTF,TGTGCCAGCAGTTACGACAGGGCTGGCTACACCTTC
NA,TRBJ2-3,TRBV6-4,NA,CASSAEASGTDTQYF,TGTGCCAGCAGTGCGGAAGCTAGCGGCACAGATACGCAGTATTTT
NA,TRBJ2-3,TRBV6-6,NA,CASSEGGAPTDTQYF,TGTGCCAGCAGTGAGGGGGGGGCCCCCACAGATACGCAGTATTTT
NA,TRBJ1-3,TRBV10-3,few,CASSDVDPNSGNTIYF,TGTGCCAGCAGTGACGTGGACCCCAACTCTGGAAACACCATATATTTT
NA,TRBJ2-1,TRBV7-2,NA,CASSPRGQGTNNEQFF,TGTGCCAGCAGCCCGAGGGGTCAGGGCACGAACAATGAGCAGTTCTTC
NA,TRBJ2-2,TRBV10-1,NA,CASSDRGSSGELFF,TGCGCCAGCAGTGACCGGGGCAGCTCCGGGGAGCTGTTTTTT
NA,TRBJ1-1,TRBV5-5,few,CASTLNPETEAFF,TGTGCCAGCACCCTGAATCCGGAGACTGAAGCTTTCTTT
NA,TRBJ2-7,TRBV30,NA,CAWSVWVGREQYF,TGTGCCTGGAGTGTTTGGGTCGGTCGCGAGCAGTACTTC
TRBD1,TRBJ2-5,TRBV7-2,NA,CASSFRGQGRETQYF,TGTGCCAGCAGCTTTCGGGGACAGGGAAGAGAGACCCAGTACTTC
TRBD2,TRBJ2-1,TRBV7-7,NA,CASSRGTSGGVHEQFF,TGTGCCAGCAGCCGCGGGACTAGCGGGGGGGTTCATGAGCAGTTCTTC
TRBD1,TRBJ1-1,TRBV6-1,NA,CATVRTGLSEAFF,TGTGCCACTGTACGGACAGGTCTCTCTGAAGCTTTCTTT
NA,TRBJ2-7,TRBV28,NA,CASSFGDYEQYF,TGTGCCAGCAGTTTCGGCGACTACGAGCAGTACTTC
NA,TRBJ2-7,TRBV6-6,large,CATLGGHEQYF,TGTGCCACACTGGGGGGGCATGAGCAGTACTTC
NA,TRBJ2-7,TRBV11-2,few,CASSASTGQYF,TGTGCCAGCAGCGCCAGTACGGGGCAGTACTTC
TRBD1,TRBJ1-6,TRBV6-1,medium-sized,CASFDRGNSPLHF,TGTGCCAGCTTCGACAGGGGTAATTCACCCCTCCACTTT
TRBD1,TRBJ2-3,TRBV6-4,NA,CASSDSGGGTDTQYF,TGTGCCAGCAGTGACTCAGGGGGCGGCACAGATACGCAGTATTTT
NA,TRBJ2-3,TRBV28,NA,CASSSPTADNTDTQYF,TGTGCCAGCAGTTCCCCAACAGCCGACAACACAGATACGCAGTATTTT
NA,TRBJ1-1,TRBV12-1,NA,CASSFVVEQGEAFF,TGTGCCAGCAGCTTTGTTGTAGAACAAGGTGAAGCTTTCTTT
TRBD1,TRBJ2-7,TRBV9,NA,CASSVTGQGSYEQYF,TGTGCCAGCAGCGTTACGGGACAGGGCTCCTACGAGCAGTACTTC
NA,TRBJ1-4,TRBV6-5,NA,CASSYSAGVGEKLFF,TGTGCCAGCAGTTACTCGGCAGGGGTGGGTGAAAAACTGTTTTTT
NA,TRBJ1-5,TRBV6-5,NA,CASSENGPQHF,TGTGCCAGCAGTGAAAATGGGCCCCAGCATTTT
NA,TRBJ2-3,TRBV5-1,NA,CASSFSTDGTDTQYF,TGCGCCAGCAGCTTTTCGACAGACGGCACAGATACGCAGTATTTT
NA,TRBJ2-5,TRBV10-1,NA,CASSESPIEETQYF,TGCGCCAGCAGTGAGTCCCCAATTGAAGAGACCCAGTACTTC